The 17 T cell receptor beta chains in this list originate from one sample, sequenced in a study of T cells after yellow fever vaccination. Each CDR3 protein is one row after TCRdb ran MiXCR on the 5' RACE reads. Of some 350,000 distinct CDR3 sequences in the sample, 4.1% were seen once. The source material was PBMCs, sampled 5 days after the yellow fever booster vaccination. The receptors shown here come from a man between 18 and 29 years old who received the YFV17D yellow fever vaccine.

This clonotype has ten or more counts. The CDR3 DNA is TGTGCCATCGGGCCTACTAATAATTCACCCCTCCACTTT. Protein product: CAIGPTNNSPLHF. The chain employs TRBV10-3 and TRBJ1-6; D remains ambiguous. Germline assignment: CDR1 ENHRY and CDR2 SYGVKD. Trimming removed 8 bases from V and 5 bases from J, with 10 bases in between. The CDR3 runs 13 residues.

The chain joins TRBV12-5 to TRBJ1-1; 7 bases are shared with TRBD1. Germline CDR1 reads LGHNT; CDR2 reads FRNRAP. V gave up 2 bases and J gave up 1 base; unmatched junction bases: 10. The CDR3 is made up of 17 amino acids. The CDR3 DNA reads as TGTGCTAGTGGTTTGAGGTATATGGGGACAGCGAACACTGAAGCTTTCTTT. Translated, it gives CASGLRYMGTANTEAFF.

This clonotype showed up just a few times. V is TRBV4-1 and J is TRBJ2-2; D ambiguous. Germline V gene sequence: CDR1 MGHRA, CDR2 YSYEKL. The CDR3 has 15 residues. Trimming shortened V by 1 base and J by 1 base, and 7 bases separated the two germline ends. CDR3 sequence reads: CASSQGIKNTGELFF. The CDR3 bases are TGCGCCAGCAGCCAAGGTATTAAGAACACCGGGGAGCTGTTTTTT.

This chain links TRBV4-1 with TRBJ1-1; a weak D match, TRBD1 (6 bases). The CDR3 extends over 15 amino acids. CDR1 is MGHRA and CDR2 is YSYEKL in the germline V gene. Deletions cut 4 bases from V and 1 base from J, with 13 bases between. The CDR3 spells CASSPLSRGNTEAFF. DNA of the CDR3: TGCGCCAGCAGCCCCTTGAGCAGGGGGAACACTGAAGCTTTCTTT.

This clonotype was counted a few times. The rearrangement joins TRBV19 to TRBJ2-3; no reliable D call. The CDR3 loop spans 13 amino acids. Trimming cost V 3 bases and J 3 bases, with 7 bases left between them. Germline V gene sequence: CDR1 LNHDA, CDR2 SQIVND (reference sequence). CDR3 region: CASSISETDTQYF. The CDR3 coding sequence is TGTGCCAGTAGTATCTCAGAAACAGATACGCAGTATTTT.

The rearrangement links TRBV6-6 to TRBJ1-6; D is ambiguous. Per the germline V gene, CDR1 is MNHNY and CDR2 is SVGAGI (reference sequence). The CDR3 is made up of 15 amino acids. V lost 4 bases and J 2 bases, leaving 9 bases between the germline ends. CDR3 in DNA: TGTGCCAGCAGTTCCGAAGTACCCTATAATTCACCCCTCCACTTT. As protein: CASSSEVPYNSPLHF.

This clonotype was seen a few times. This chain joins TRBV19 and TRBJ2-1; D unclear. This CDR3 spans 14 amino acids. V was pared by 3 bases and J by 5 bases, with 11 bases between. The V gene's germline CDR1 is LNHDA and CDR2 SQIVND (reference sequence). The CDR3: CASSIYISHNEQFF. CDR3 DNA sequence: TGTGCCAGTAGTATTTACATTTCCCACAATGAGCAGTTCTTC. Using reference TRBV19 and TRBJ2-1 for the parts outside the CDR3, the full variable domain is DGGITQSPKYLFRKEGQNVTLSCEQNLNHDAMYWYRQDPGQGLRLIYYSQIVNDFQKGDIAEGYSVSREKKESFPLTVTSAQKNPTAFYLCASSIYISHNEQFFGPGTRLTVL.

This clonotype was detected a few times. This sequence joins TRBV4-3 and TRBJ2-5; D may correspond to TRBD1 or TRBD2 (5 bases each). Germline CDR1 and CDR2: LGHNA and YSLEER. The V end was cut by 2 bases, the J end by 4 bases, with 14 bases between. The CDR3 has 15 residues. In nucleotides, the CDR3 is TGCGCCAGCAGCCAAATGTCCGGGGCTGGAGAGACCCAGTACTTC. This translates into CASSQMSGAGETQYF.

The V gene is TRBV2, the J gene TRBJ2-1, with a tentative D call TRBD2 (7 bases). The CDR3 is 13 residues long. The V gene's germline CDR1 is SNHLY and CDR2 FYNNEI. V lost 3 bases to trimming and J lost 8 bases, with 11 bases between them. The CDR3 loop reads CASSEGGAHEQFF. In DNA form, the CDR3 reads TGTGCCAGCAGTGAGGGGGGGGCCCATGAGCAGTTCTTC.

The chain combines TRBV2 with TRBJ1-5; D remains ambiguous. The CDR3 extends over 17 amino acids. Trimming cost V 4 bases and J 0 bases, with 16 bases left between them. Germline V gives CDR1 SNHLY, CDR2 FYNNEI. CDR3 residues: CASSGIWAGNSNQPQHF. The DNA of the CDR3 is TGTGCCAGCAGTGGAATCTGGGCGGGGAATAGCAATCAGCCCCAGCATTTT.

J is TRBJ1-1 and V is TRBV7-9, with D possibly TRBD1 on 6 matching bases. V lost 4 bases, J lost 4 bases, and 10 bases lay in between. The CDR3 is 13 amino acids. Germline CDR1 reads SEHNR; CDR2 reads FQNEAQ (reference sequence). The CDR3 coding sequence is TGTGCCAGCAGCTCTGCGGGGGCCACTGAAGCTTTCTTT. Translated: CASSSAGATEAFF.

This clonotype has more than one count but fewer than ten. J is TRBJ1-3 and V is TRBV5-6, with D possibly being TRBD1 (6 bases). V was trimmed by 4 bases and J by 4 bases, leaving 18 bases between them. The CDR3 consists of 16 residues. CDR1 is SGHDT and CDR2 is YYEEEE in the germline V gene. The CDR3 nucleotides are TGTGCCAGCAGCCGTCACGCCAGGGGCCGAGGAAACACCATATATTTT. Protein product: CASSRHARGRGNTIYF.

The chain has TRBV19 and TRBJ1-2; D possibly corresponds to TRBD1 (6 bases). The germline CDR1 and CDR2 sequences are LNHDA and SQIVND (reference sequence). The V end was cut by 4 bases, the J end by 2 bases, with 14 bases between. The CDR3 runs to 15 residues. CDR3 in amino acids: CASSNGGAGNYGYTF. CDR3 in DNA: TGTGCCAGTAGTAATGGGGGCGCGGGGAACTATGGCTACACCTTC.

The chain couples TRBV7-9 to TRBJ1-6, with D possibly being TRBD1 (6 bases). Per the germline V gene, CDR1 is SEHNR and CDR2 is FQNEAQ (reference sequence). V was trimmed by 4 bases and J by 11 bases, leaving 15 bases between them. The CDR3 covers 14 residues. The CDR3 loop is CASSSTGFWPPLHF. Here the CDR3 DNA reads TGTGCCAGCAGCTCTACAGGGTTTTGGCCACCCCTCCACTTT. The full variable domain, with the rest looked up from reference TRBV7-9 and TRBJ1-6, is DTGVSQNPRHKITKRGQNVTFRCDPISEHNRLYWYRQTLGQGPEFLTYFQNEAQLEKSRLLSDRFSAERPKGSFSTLEIQRTEQGDSAMYLCASSSTGFWPPLHFGNGTRLTVT.

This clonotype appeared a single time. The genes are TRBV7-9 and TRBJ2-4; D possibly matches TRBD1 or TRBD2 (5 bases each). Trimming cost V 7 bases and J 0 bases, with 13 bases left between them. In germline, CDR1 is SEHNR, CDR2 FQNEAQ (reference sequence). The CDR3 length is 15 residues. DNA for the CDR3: TGTGCCAGCACCATACTGGGGGTAGCCAAAAACATTCAGTACTTC. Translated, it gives CASTILGVAKNIQYF.

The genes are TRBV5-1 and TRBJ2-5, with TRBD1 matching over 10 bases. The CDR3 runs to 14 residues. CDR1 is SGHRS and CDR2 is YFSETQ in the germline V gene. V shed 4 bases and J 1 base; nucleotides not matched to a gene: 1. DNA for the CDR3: TGCGCCAGCAGCGGACAGGGGGTCCAAGAGACCCAGTACTTC. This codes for CASSGQGVQETQYF.

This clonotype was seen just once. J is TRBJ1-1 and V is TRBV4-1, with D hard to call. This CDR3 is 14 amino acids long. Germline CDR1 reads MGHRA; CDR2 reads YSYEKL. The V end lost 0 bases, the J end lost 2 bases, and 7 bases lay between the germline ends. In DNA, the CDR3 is TGCGCCAGCAGCCAAGATTGGGATAACACTGAAGCTTTCTTT. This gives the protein CASSQDWDNTEAFF.